This T cell receptor beta chain was identified in a study of quantifying T cell responses using KT2 cells. At the level of the study: Reverse transcription used primers in the TCR alpha and beta constant regions. Estimated efficiency of the T4 ligation step was above 9% under optimum conditions. A predetermined fluorescence threshold ended the second PCR, run as a qPCR.

This CDR3 has 13 residues. Germline lookup yields CDR1 SGHVS and CDR2 FQNEAQ. V was trimmed by 5 bases and J by 8 bases, leaving 15 bases between them. There are a few counts of this clonotype. An oligo carrying a UMI was ligated to the cDNA 3' end. First-round PCR used around 4 cycles and beta primers RC1.1 and RC1.2 covering TRBC1 and TRBC2. Starting with the second PCR, alpha and beta TCR chains went through separate processing. TCRdb independently ran MiXCR on the UMI-ligation and nested PCR reads; one entry per CDR3 protein. The table records under 35,000 distinct CDR3 sequences, over 9% of them present only once. KT2 cells were mixed with fixed PBMC numbers at varying ratios.

What was sequenced was PBMCs spiked with cells of the T cell clone KT2. The receptor was derived from a human donor. The V call is TRBV7-8, the J call TRBJ2-5; maybe TRBD1 (6 bases). CDR3 loop: CASSQRTERTQYF. As DNA, the CDR3 is TGTGCCAGCAGCCAAAGGACAGAACGTACCCAGTACTTC.